Listed below are T cell receptor beta chains from one sample, sequenced in a study of blood T cells in healthy people across ages. Via MiXCR, TCRdb re-called the 5' RACE reads, giving one row per CDR3 protein. The table has about 1.6 million distinct CDR3 sequences, 30% to 40% seen once; the top ten hold roughly 12%. The sample consisted of blood. These receptors all stem from a woman aged 25 to 39 in good health. Both conserved end residues are part of each CDR3. The D gene is left open where the match is weak. Clone size appears in some rows only: once, few, many, or a class for an expanded clone.

>TRBJ2-3|TRBV12-3/TRBV12-4|.|.|14
CASSFRQRGDTQYF
TGTGCCAGCAGTTTCAGGCAGAGGGGGGATACGCAGTATTTT
>TRBJ2-1|TRBV7-2|many|.|17
CASSLAHRLGSYNEQFF
TGTGCCAGCAGCTTAGCTCACAGACTAGGTTCCTACAATGAGCAGTTCTTC
>TRBJ2-7|TRBV3-1|.|.|16
CASSQGTATSSYEQYF
TGTGCCAGCAGCCAAGGGACGGCGACGAGCTCCTACGAGCAGTACTTC
>TRBJ2-7|TRBV5-1|.|.|15
CASSFWAGPPYEQYF
TGCGCCAGCAGCTTTTGGGCAGGACCCCCGTACGAGCAGTACTTC
>TRBJ2-3|TRBV27|many|.|14
CASSLIPITDTQYF
TGTGCCAGCAGTTTAATACCGATCACAGATACGCAGTATTTT
>TRBJ2-7|TRBV4-1|.|.|14
CASSQEVQAYEQYF
TGCGCCAGCAGCCAAGAGGTACAGGCCTACGAGCAGTACTTC
>TRBJ2-7|TRBV6-2/TRBV6-3|many|.|15
CASSYSPESGYEQYF
TGTGCCAGCAGTTACTCGCCCGAGAGTGGCTACGAGCAGTACTTC
>TRBJ2-5|TRBV27|.|.|11
CVSREKGTQYF
TGTGTCAGCAGGGAGAAAGGGACCCAGTACTTC
>TRBJ2-2|TRBV6-1|.|TRBD2|16
CACDSSGRLNTGELFF
TGTGCCTGCGATTCTAGCGGGAGGTTGAACACCGGGGAGCTGTTTTTT
>TRBJ2-3|TRBV30|few|.|15
CAWSVLGVRADTQYF
TGTGCCTGGAGTGTACTCGGGGTTAGGGCAGATACGCAGTATTTT
>TRBJ2-7|TRBV7-8|few|.|13
CASSVGLSYEQYF
TGTGCCAGCAGCGTGGGACTTTCCTACGAGCAGTACTTC
>TRBJ1-1|TRBV20-1|.|TRBD1|13
CSAAGTGGTEAFF
TGCAGTGCTGCCGGCACAGGGGGCACTGAAGCTTTCTTT
>TRBJ2-5|TRBV4-1|.|TRBD2|17
CASSQEPLAGVWETQYF
TGCGCCAGCAGCCAAGAGCCCCTAGCGGGAGTCTGGGAGACCCAGTACTTC
>TRBJ2-4|TRBV2|.|.|13
CASRGLDKNIQYF
TGTGCCAGCAGAGGACTGGACAAAAACATTCAGTACTTC
>TRBJ1-5|TRBV28|.|.|18
CASSLSAGGFYSNQPQHF
TGTGCCAGCAGTTTATCGGCCGGAGGGTTTTATAGCAATCAGCCCCAGCATTTT
>TRBJ2-7|TRBV20-1|.|.|13
CSAPDSSSYEQYF
TGCAGTGCCCCGGACAGTAGCTCCTACGAGCAGTACTTC
>TRBJ1-1|TRBV29-1|many|.|11
CSVRQVMGAFF
TGCAGCGTTAGACAGGTTATGGGAGCTTTCTTT
>TRBJ2-1|TRBV21-1|.|.|17
CASSKGAVEGPYNEQFF
TGTGCCAGCAGCAAAGGGGCGGTCGAGGGTCCTTACAATGAGCAGTTCTTC
>TRBJ2-7|TRBV12-3/TRBV12-4|many|TRBD1|14
CASSWGTGDYEQYF
TGTGCCAGCAGTTGGGGGACAGGGGACTACGAGCAGTACTTC
>TRBJ2-3|TRBV7-6|few|TRBD2|17
CASSPRRSSGVTDTQYF
TGTGCCAGCAGTCCCAGGCGGTCTAGCGGGGTCACAGATACGCAGTATTTT
>TRBJ2-7|TRBV7-9|few|.|14
CASSRVAAPYEQYF
TGTGCCAGCAGTCGCGTAGCCGCCCCCTACGAGCAGTACTTC
>TRBJ2-1|TRBV28|.|TRBD2|16
CASNPTLAGGHNEQFF
TGTGCCAGCAACCCCACCCTAGCGGGAGGCCACAATGAGCAGTTCTTC
>TRBJ1-1|TRBV5-1|many|.|14
CASSWARGNTEAFF
TGCGCCAGCAGCTGGGCCCGGGGTAACACTGAAGCTTTCTTT
>TRBJ2-7|TRBV29-1|.|.|17
CSVLIWIGGPLRTEQYF
TGCAGCGTCCTGATATGGATCGGGGGGCCCCTAAGGACCGAGCAGTACTTC
>TRBJ2-7|TRBV5-5|.|.|17
CASSPRAGTTAFYEQYF
TGTGCCAGCAGCCCAAGGGCCGGAACGACGGCCTTCTACGAGCAGTACTTC
>TRBJ2-1|TRBV7-9|.|.|15
CASSFRDSNRNEQFF
TGTGCCAGCAGCTTCCGAGACAGTAATAGGAATGAGCAGTTCTTC
>TRBJ2-7|TRBV4-2|.|TRBD1|15
CAGSQGDSLFYEQYF
TGTGCCGGCAGCCAAGGGGACAGCCTATTCTACGAGCAGTACTTC
>TRBJ2-7|TRBV6-4|many|TRBD2|16
CASSDPRLAGSYEQYF
TGTGCCAGCAGTGACCCGCGACTAGCGGGCTCCTACGAGCAGTACTTC
>TRBJ1-1|TRBV29-1|.|.|13
CSVGLGVGTEAFF
TGCAGCGTTGGTCTGGGGGTGGGCACTGAAGCTTTCTTT
>TRBJ2-7|TRBV18|.|TRBD2|13
CASSPGTSLEQYF
TGTGCCAGCTCACCCGGGACTAGCCTCGAGCAGTACTTC
>TRBJ1-1|TRBV29-1|.|TRBD1|15
CSVETPGQGGTEAFF
TGCAGCGTTGAAACCCCAGGACAGGGGGGCACTGAAGCTTTCTTT
>TRBJ2-1|TRBV6-5|few|.|20
CASSYARAGSSRIQYNEQFF
TGTGCCAGCAGTTATGCCCGGGCAGGGTCTTCCAGAATTCAATACAATGAGCAGTTCTTC
>TRBJ2-1|TRBV7-9|.|TRBD2|15
CASSQTSGSVNEQFF
TGTGCCAGCAGCCAGACTAGCGGGAGCGTGAATGAGCAGTTCTTC
>TRBJ2-5|TRBV29-1|.|.|11
CSVPGQETQYF
TGCAGCGTTCCCGGTCAAGAGACCCAGTACTTC
>TRBJ2-2|TRBV5-1|few|.|15
CASSFGETNTGELFF
TGCGCCAGCAGCTTCGGGGAGACGAACACCGGGGAGCTGTTTTTT
>TRBJ2-3|TRBV4-1|.|.|15
CAGSQVEGHTDTQYF
TGCGCCGGCAGCCAAGTAGAGGGGCACACAGATACGCAGTATTTT
>TRBJ2-7|TRBV7-9|.|TRBD1|16
CAGSLYSGGPFYEQYF
TGTGCCGGCAGCTTGTATTCAGGGGGCCCCTTCTACGAGCAGTACTTC
>TRBJ1-2|TRBV12-3/TRBV12-4|few|.|15
CASSLEQDTYYGYTF
TGTGCCAGCAGTTTAGAACAGGATACTTACTATGGCTACACCTTC
>TRBJ1-2|TRBV3-1|.|.|15
CASSYSVEGGYGYTF
TGTGCCAGCAGCTACTCTGTAGAGGGCGGCTATGGCTACACCTTC
>TRBJ2-7|TRBV12-3/TRBV12-4|.|TRBD2|13
CASILGGVGEQYF
TGTGCCAGCATCCTGGGGGGGGTAGGGGAGCAGTACTTC
>TRBJ2-3|TRBV27|many|.|15
CASSWNTQGTDTQYF
TGTGCCAGCAGTTGGAACACCCAGGGCACAGATACGCAGTATTTT
>TRBJ2-5|TRBV27|once|TRBD2|14
CASSPWAGGETQYF
TGTGCCAGCAGCCCCTGGGCGGGAGGGGAGACCCAGTACTTC
>TRBJ1-5|TRBV20-1|few|.|14
CSALDSYSNQPQHF
TGCAGTGCGTTAGACAGTTATAGCAATCAGCCCCAGCATTTT
>TRBJ1-5|TRBV7-9|once|.|16
CTSSLDMADSNQPQHF
TGTACCAGCAGCTTAGATATGGCGGATAGCAATCAGCCCCAGCATTTT